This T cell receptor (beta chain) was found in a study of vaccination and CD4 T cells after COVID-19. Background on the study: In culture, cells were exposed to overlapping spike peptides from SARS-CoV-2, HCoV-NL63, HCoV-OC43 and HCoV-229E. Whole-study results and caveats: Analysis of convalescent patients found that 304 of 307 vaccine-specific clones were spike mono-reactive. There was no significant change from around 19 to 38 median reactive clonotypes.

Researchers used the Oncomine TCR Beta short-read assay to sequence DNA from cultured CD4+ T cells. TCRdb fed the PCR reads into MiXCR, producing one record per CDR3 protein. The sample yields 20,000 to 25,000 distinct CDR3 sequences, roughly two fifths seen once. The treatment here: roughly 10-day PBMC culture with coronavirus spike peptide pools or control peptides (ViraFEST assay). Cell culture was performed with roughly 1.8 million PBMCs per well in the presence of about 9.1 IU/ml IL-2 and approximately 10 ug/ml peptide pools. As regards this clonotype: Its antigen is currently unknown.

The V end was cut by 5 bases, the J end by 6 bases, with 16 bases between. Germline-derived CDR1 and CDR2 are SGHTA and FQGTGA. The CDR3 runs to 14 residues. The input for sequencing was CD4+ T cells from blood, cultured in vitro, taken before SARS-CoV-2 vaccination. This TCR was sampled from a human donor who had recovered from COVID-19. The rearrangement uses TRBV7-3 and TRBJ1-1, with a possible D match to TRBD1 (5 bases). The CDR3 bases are TGTGCCAGCAGCGCCCGGGGGACGGGCTCTGAAGCTTTCTTT. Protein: CASSARGTGSEAFF.